A selection of T cell receptor beta chains follows, all from one sample in a study of cytomegalovirus exposure and HLA in healthy donors. Generated by immunoSEQ multiplex PCR, the TCRdb table keeps only in-frame clones and is missing some. This sample's table reports tens of thousands of clones. The sample comprised PBMCs. Receptors were obtained from an older woman in good health and CMV-seronegative. Both conserved end residues are part of each CDR3. The order of the fields is V gene, D gene, J gene, CDR3 DNA, CDR3 protein. D genes are given only for firm matches.

V: TRBV2; D: .; J: TRBJ2-1; DNA: TGTGCCAGCAATGTCAGGGTAAATGAGCAGTTCTTC; CDR3: CASNVRVNEQFF
V: TRBV15; D: .; J: TRBJ2-7; DNA: TGTGCCACCAGCAGAGACCAAGGCAGGGTTGCCCGCGAGCAGTACTTC; CDR3: CATSRDQGRVAREQYF
V: TRBV5-1; D: .; J: TRBJ2-2; DNA: TGCGCCAGCAGCTTGGGGGACTCGAACACCGGGGAGCTGTTTTTT; CDR3: CASSLGDSNTGELFF
V: TRBV9; D: TRBD2; J: TRBJ2-2; DNA: TGTGCCAGCAGCATAGCGGGAGTGGAAACCGGGGAGCTGTTTTTT; CDR3: CASSIAGVETGELFF
V: TRBV28; D: .; J: TRBJ1-6; DNA: TGTGCCAGCAGTTTAACAGAAGTGATTTCACCCCTCCACTTT; CDR3: CASSLTEVISPLHF
V: TRBV5-1; D: .; J: TRBJ2-1; DNA: TGCGCCAGCGGCAGAAACAGGGAAAGCAATGAGCAGTTCTTC; CDR3: CASGRNRESNEQFF
V: TRBV11-1; D: TRBD1; J: TRBJ2-3; DNA: TGTGCCAGCAGCCGAGTGTTGGGACAGGGAACAGATACGCAGTATTTT; CDR3: CASSRVLGQGTDTQYF
V: TRBV25-1; D: .; J: TRBJ2-7; DNA: TGTGCCAGCAGTGACAGGCGGGCCGAGCAGTACTTC; CDR3: CASSDRRAEQYF
V: TRBV11-2; D: .; J: TRBJ2-7; DNA: TGCGCCAGCAGCTTTACGGGGTTGGGGTACGAGCAGTACTTC; CDR3: CASSFTGLGYEQYF
V: TRBV15; D: TRBD1; J: TRBJ2-2; DNA: TGTGCCACCAGCAGAGTAGGAGAGGGGGCCCTAAGGACCGGGGAGCTGTTTTTT; CDR3: CATSRVGEGALRTGELFF
V: TRBV27; D: .; J: TRBJ2-2; DNA: TGTGCCAGCAGTTTTCTCTCCACCGGGGAGCTGTTTTTT; CDR3: CASSFLSTGELFF
V: TRBV10-1; D: .; J: TRBJ2-1; DNA: TGCGCCAGCAGTGAAGGTTTTTGCGGCGATGAGCAGTTCTTC; CDR3: CASSEGFCGDEQFF
V: TRBV5-1; D: TRBD2; J: TRBJ2-5; DNA: TGCGCCAGCAGCTTGGGGGCCCAAAGCGGGACGGAGACCCAGTACTTC; CDR3: CASSLGAQSGTETQYF
V: TRBV10-3; D: .; J: TRBJ2-7; DNA: TGTGCCATCAAGTTCAGGGATCAATCCTACGAGCAGTACTTC; CDR3: CAIKFRDQSYEQYF
V: TRBV19; D: .; J: TRBJ1-5; DNA: TGTGCCAGTAGTATACAGGACACCAATCAGCCCCAGCATTTT; CDR3: CASSIQDTNQPQHF
V: TRBV14; D: TRBD2; J: TRBJ2-1; DNA: TGTGCCAGCAGCCAAGATCAACAGGGACTAGCGGGAGGACGATCCTACAATGAGCAGTTCTTC; CDR3: CASSQDQQGLAGGRSYNEQFF
V: TRBV9; D: TRBD2; J: TRBJ2-3; DNA: TGTGCCAGCAGCGTGACTAGCGGGAGATCATTTGGCACAGATACGCAGTATTTT; CDR3: CASSVTSGRSFGTDTQYF
V: TRBV6-5; D: .; J: TRBJ2-1; DNA: TGTGCCAGCAGTTACGGGGAGACCAATGAGCAGTTCTTC; CDR3: CASSYGETNEQFF
V: TRBV5-1; D: TRBD2; J: TRBJ2-3; DNA: TGCGCCAGCAGCTGGGTGCTAGCGGGAGTTCTGGCAGATACGCAGTATTTT; CDR3: CASSWVLAGVLADTQYF
V: TRBV2; D: .; J: TRBJ2-7; DNA: TGTGCCAGCAGTCTAAATAACGAGCAGTACTTC; CDR3: CASSLNNEQYF
V: TRBV12-5; D: .; J: TRBJ1-5; DNA: TGTGCTAGTGGGCCACAGGAGGGCCAGCCCCAGCATTTT; CDR3: CASGPQEGQPQHF
V: TRBV10-2; D: .; J: TRBJ2-7; DNA: TGCGCCAGCAGTGAGTCGCGAGTCTACGAGCAGTACTTC; CDR3: CASSESRVYEQYF
V: TRBV7-9; D: .; J: TRBJ2-7; DNA: TGTGCCAGCAGCACAATCTACGAGCAGTACTTC; CDR3: CASSTIYEQYF
V: TRBV7-7; D: .; J: TRBJ2-7; DNA: TGTGCTAGCAGCTTAGCGCGACAGGTCATCTCCTACGAGCAGTACTTC; CDR3: CASSLARQVISYEQYF
V: TRBV9; D: .; J: TRBJ2-7; DNA: TGTGCCAGCAGCGCGAACAGCCGCCCGGGGGAGCAGTACTTC; CDR3: CASSANSRPGEQYF